A single sample gave rise to the 14 T cell receptor beta chains below, sequenced in a study of blood T cell repertoires in COVID-19. Method: immunoSEQ multiplex PCR; TCRdb's copy keeps in-frame clones and lacks some. This table has about 150,000 clones, roughly 82% appearing once. The source material was peripheral blood. The receptors originated from a man between 65 and 80 years old with acute or convalescent COVID-19.

This chain joins TRBV7-3 and TRBJ1-6, with TRBD1 as a possible D gene (6 bases). Trimming shortened V by 4 bases and J by 10 bases, and 14 bases separated the two germline ends. The CDR3 sequence is 14 residues long. CDR1 is SGHTA, CDR2 FQGTGA, per germline. The CDR3 coding sequence is TGTGCCAGCAGCTCTTCCTCAGGGGAGTCACCCCTCCACTTT. It codes for CASSSSSGESPLHF.

The rearrangement uses TRBV6-5 and TRBJ1-5; the D is unclear. This CDR3 is built from 12 residues. V lost 6 bases, J lost 5 bases, and 8 bases lay in between. CDR1 and CDR2 from the germline V gene are MNHEY and SVGAGI. CDR3 in DNA: TGTGCCAGCAGGGACTTCGATCAGCCCCAGCATTTT. Encoded protein: CASRDFDQPQHF.

The chain employs TRBV3-1 (or the pseudogene TRBV3-2) and TRBJ2-7, with 9 bases matching TRBD2. V gave up 4 bases and J gave up 4 bases; unmatched junction bases: 8. The CDR3 is 15 amino acids. Germline V gene lookup returns CDR1 LGHDT and CDR2 YNNKEL (reference sequence). CDR3 sequence (DNA): TGTGCCAGCAGCCGTGGACTAGCGAAGGGTTACGAGCAGTACTTC. It translates to CASSRGLAKGYEQYF.

As to this clone: Other DNA sequences in this sample translate to the same CDR3. The rearrangement joins TRBV3-1 (or the pseudogene TRBV3-2) to TRBJ2-7; no clear D gene. This CDR3 comprises 12 residues. The V end lost 3 bases, the J end lost 3 bases, and 6 bases lay between the germline ends. Germline V gene data show CDR1 as LGHDT and CDR2 as YNNKEL (reference sequence). Here the CDR3 reads CASSQAVYEQYF. CDR3 in DNA: TGTGCCAGCAGCCAGGCCGTCTACGAGCAGTACTTC.

This clone was seen only a few times. V gene TRBV27 combines with J gene TRBJ1-2, with TRBD1 as a possible D gene (5 bases). Germline CDR1 is MNHEY and CDR2 is SMNVEV (reference sequence). Trimming removed 5 bases from V and 6 bases from J, with 19 bases in between. The CDR3 has 15 residues. CDR3 DNA sequence: TGTGCCAGCAGTGCCACCGACGACGTGGGGCATGGCTACACCTTC. Residues: CASSATDDVGHGYTF.

The V gene is TRBV5-4, the J gene TRBJ2-2, with D tentatively TRBD1 (6 bases). Germline CDR1 reads SGHNT; CDR2 reads YYREEE (reference sequence). V lost 0 bases, J lost 4 bases, and 13 bases lay in between. This CDR3 is built from 16 residues. CDR3 region: CASSLAPGDVTGELFF. DNA for the CDR3: TGTGCCAGCAGCTTGGCACCAGGGGATGTCACCGGGGAGCTGTTTTTT.

The chain joins TRBV6-1 to TRBJ2-7; tentatively, D is TRBD1 (6 bases). Germline lookup yields CDR1 MNHNS and CDR2 SASEGT. This CDR3 spans 13 amino acids. The V end lost 1 base, the J end lost 4 bases, and 8 bases lay between the germline ends. CDR3 region: CASSEEGQYEQYF. The CDR3 bases are TGTGCCAGCAGTGAAGAAGGACAGTACGAGCAGTACTTC.

J is TRBJ1-5 and V is TRBV7-9; TRBD1 might be the D (5 bases). The V gene lost 3 bases and the J gene lost 11 bases, with 11 bases spanning the gap. The CDR3 covers 12 residues. Germline CDR1 and CDR2: SEHNR and FQNEAQ (reference sequence). The CDR3 DNA follows: TGTGCCAGCAGCTTGGACACATCGTCCCAGCATTTT. Amino acids: CASSLDTSSQHF. Drawing the rest from reference TRBV7-9 and TRBJ1-5, the complete variable domain is DTGVSQNPRHKITKRGQNVTFRCDPISEHNRLYWYRQTLGQGPEFLTYFQNEAQLEKSRLLSDRFSAERPKGSFSTLEIQRTEQGDSAMYLCASSLDTSSQHFGDGTRLSIL.

V and J are TRBV27 and TRBJ2-1, with D possibly being TRBD1 (6 bases). The V gene lost 2 bases and the J gene lost 12 bases, with 14 bases spanning the gap. CDR1 and CDR2 (germline): MNHEY, SMNVEV (reference sequence). The CDR3 has 13 residues. The CDR3 DNA sequence: TGTGCCAGCAGTTTAGCTTGGACAGATAGGCAGTTCTTC. Protein product: CASSLAWTDRQFF.

This clone has only one observation. The sample carries other DNA sequences with the same CDR3. V and J are TRBV19 and TRBJ1-1; 8 positions agree with TRBD1. V dropped 4 bases and J dropped 3; count of bases not matched to a gene: 1. The CDR3 loop spans 13 amino acids. Germline assignment: CDR1 LNHDA and CDR2 SQIVND (reference sequence). CDR3 nucleotides: TGTGCCAGTAGTACGACAGGGGACACTGAAGCTTTCTTT. Translating gives CASSTTGDTEAFF.

V and J are TRBV2 and TRBJ2-2; D unclear. The CDR3 covers 14 residues. Germline V gene lookup returns CDR1 SNHLY and CDR2 FYNNEI. V lost 5 bases and J lost 0, with 7 bases in between. The CDR3 DNA follows: TGTGCCAGCAGTCCTATTTCGAACACCGGGGAGCTGTTTTTT. This translates into CASSPISNTGELFF.

This clone occurred a few times. Within the sample, other DNA sequences also encode this same CDR3. The rearrangement links TRBV7-2 to TRBJ1-5; D may be TRBD1 (6 bases). V was pared by 0 bases and J by 2 bases, with 14 bases between. CDR3 length: 17 amino acids. Looked up from germline, CDR1 is SGHTA and CDR2 is FQGNSA. CDR3 nucleotide sequence: TGTGCCAGCAGCTTAGCCCTGGGGGGGGCCGGCAATCAGCCCCAGCATTTT. Its protein product is CASSLALGGAGNQPQHF.

V and J are TRBV6-5 and TRBJ2-2; tentatively, D is TRBD2 (5 bases). V lost 5 bases to trimming and J lost 5 bases, with 6 bases between them. CDR1 is MNHEY, CDR2 SVGAGI, per germline. The CDR3 totals 12 residues. CDR3 in DNA: TGTGCCAGCAGTACTAGGACCGGGGAGCTGTTTTTT. It yields the protein CASSTRTGELFF.

In DNA form, the CDR3 reads TGTGCCAGTTCCCAGGACAGGGTAAGGGGCACTGAAGCTTTCTTT. Translating it yields CASSQDRVRGTEAFF. V and J are TRBV19 and TRBJ1-1, with 8 bases fitting TRBD1. CDR3 length equals 15 residues. CDR1 and CDR2 (germline): LNHDA, SQIVND (reference sequence). With 8 bases clipped from V and 4 bases from J, the junction kept 12 bases outside the gene matches. Using reference TRBV19 and TRBJ1-1 for the parts outside the CDR3, the full variable domain is DGGITQSPKYLFRKEGQNVTLSCEQNLNHDAMYWYRQDPGQGLRLIYYSQIVNDFQKGDIAEGYSVSREKKESFPLTVTSAQKNPTAFYLCASSQDRVRGTEAFFGQGTRLTVV.